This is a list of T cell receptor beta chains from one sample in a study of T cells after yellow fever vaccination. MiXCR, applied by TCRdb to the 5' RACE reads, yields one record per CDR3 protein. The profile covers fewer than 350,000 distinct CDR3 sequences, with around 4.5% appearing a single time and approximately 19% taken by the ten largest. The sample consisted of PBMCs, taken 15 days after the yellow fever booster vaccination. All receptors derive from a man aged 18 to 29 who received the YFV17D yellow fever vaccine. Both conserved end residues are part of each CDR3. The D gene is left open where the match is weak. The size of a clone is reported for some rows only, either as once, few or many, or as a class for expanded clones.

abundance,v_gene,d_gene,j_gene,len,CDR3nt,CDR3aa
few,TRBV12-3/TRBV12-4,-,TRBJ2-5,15,TGTGCCAGCAGTTTTGGGCTCGGTCTGGGGGAGACCCAGTACTTC,CASSFGLGLGETQYF
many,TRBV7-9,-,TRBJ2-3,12,TGTGCCAGCAGGTACCGCACAGATACGCAGTATTTT,CASRYRTDTQYF
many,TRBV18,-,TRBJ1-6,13,TGTGCCAGCCAGGACAGAGATAATTCACCCCTCCACTTT,CASQDRDNSPLHF
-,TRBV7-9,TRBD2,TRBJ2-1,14,TGTGCCAGCGTGGGACTAGCGGGAAACAATGAGCAGTTCTTC,CASVGLAGNNEQFF
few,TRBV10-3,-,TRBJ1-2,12,TGTGCCATCAGTGAGTCGCAGGATGGCTACACCTTC,CAISESQDGYTF
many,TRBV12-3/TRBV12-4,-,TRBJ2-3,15,TGTGCCAGCAGTTTCTCGGGTCTGAGCACAGATACGCAGTATTTT,CASSFSGLSTDTQYF
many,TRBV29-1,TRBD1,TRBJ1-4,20,TGCAGCGTTGAAGTTCCCCCAGACTGGACAGGGGAGAGTGTGAATGAAAAACTGTTTTTT,CSVEVPPDWTGESVNEKLFF
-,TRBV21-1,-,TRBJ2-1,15,TGTGCCAGCAGCAATGGGACAGAAGGGGTCCAAGGGCAGTTCTTC,CASSNGTEGVQGQFF
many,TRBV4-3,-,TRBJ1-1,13,TGCGCCAGCAGCCAGACAGGTAGGCCTGAAGCTTTCTTT,CASSQTGRPEAFF
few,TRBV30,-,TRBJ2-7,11,TGTGCCTGGGAAAACAGTTATGAGCAGTACTTC,CAWENSYEQYF
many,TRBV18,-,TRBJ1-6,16,TGTGCCAGCTCACCCTTCGACAGCTCCTATAATTCACCCCTCCACTTT,CASSPFDSSYNSPLHF
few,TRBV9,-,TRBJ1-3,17,TGTGCCAGCAGCCCTAGCGTCGTAACCCAGGCTGGAAACACCATATATTTT,CASSPSVVTQAGNTIYF
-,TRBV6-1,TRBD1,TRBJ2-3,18,TGTGCCAGCAGCCCGAAATCCACAGGGGGCCAAGGCACAGATACGCAGTATTTT,CASSPKSTGGQGTDTQYF
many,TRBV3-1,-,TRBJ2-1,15,TGTGCCAGCAGCCAAGTACAGGTGTCCTACAATGAGCAGTTCTTC,CASSQVQVSYNEQFF
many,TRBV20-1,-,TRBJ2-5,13,TGCAGTGCCAACCCCCTAGCGCGCGAGACCCAGTACTTC,CSANPLARETQYF
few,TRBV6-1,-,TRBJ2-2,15,TGTGCCAGCAGATTTTCTAGGAGGGTCACCGGGGAGCTGTTTTTT,CASRFSRRVTGELFF